The 10 T cell receptor beta chains given below trace back to one sample, sequenced in a study of CD4+ T cells in melanoma (dated by TCRdb to the early 2020s). The library was prepared using the immunoSEQ multiplex PCR assay. TCRdb took this table from immuneACCESS and kept in-frame rearrangements with V and J called. Such tables lack part of the clones; where checked against another copy, unresolved V genes explain under half of the gap, and the rest is unexplained. In all, the sample holds 8,500 to 14,000 clones, and 67% of those were seen once. Roughly an eighth of the sample comes from the top ten. Sequenced material: cells from a culture (not recorded whether cultured in vitro). Receptors were obtained from a human donor with melanoma.

The chain employs TRBV6-5 and TRBJ1-2, with a tentative D call TRBD1 (5 bases). V was pared by 8 bases and J by 4 bases, with 20 bases between. The CDR3 length is 15 residues. The germline V gene has CDR1 MNHEY and CDR2 SVGAGI. The CDR3 loop is CASSPNPGTLYGYTF. The CDR3 DNA follows: TGTGCCAGCTCTCCGAACCCCGGGACTCTCTATGGCTACACCTTC.

V and J are TRBV5-1 and TRBJ1-1, with 11 positions matching TRBD1. V shed 5 bases, J shed 0 bases, and the junction held 6 bases outside the gene matches. The germline V gene has CDR1 SGHRS and CDR2 YFSETQ. CDR3 length: 16 residues. The CDR3 sequence is CASRRTGGGLNTEAFF. In nucleotides, the CDR3 is TGCGCCAGCAGGCGGACAGGGGGCGGGCTGAACACTGAAGCTTTCTTT.

This rearrangement joins TRBV4-2 to TRBJ2-1, with TRBD1 matching over 12 bases. The length of the CDR3 is 17 residues. Germline V gene lookup returns CDR1 LGHNA and CDR2 YNFKEQ. Germline trimming cut 3 bases from V and 8 bases from J; bases unmatched to any gene: 11. CDR3: CASSQQARDRGLDEQFF. DNA for the CDR3: TGTGCCAGCAGCCAGCAAGCCCGGGACAGGGGGCTGGATGAGCAGTTCTTC.

The chain is built from TRBV18 and TRBJ1-2; the D gene is possibly TRBD1 (5 bases). Trimming took off 1 base at V and 6 bases at J, with 15 bases between the two ends. The CDR3 sequence is 15 residues long. Germline V gene sequence: CDR1 KGHSH, CDR2 LQKENI. The CDR3 nucleotides read TGTGCCAGCTCACCACGGGTCGGGGCGTCGGATGGCTACACCTTC. Translating it yields CASSPRVGASDGYTF.

This clone came up a few times. The genes are TRBV6-5 and TRBJ1-6; possible D gene TRBD1, 5 bases. Trimming took 8 bases from V and 9 from J, leaving 14 bases between them. Germline-derived CDR1 and CDR2 are MNHEY and SVGAGI. This CDR3 comprises 13 residues. The CDR3 DNA reads as TGTGCCAGCGGGCGGGGGGGACGTTCACCCCTCCACTTT. Amino acids: CASGRGGRSPLHF.

This clone was counted between two and nine times. V and J are TRBV30 and TRBJ2-3, with D uncertain. Germline loops: CDR1 GTSNPN, CDR2 SVGIG (reference sequence). The CDR3 is 13 amino acids. V dropped 0 bases and J dropped 6 bases, with 10 bases sitting between them. The CDR3 DNA is TGTGCCTGGAGTGTCGTGAGATCGGATACGCAGTATTTT. Translation: CAWSVVRSDTQYF.

The rearrangement uses TRBV6-5 and TRBJ1-1, with D possibly matching TRBD1 (6 bases). Trimming took off 6 bases at V and 1 base at J, with 12 bases between the two ends. This CDR3 has 14 residues. In germline, CDR1 is MNHEY, CDR2 SVGAGI. The CDR3 bases are TGTGCCAGCAGAACCAGGGGAGAGAACACTGAAGCTTTCTTT. Its translation is CASRTRGENTEAFF.

The rearrangement joins TRBV15 to TRBJ1-5, with 10 bases that match TRBD1. The CDR3 runs 13 residues. CDR1 is LNHNV and CDR2 is YYDKDF in the germline V gene (reference sequence). V shed 6 bases, J shed 5 bases, and the junction held 1 base outside the gene matches. The DNA of the CDR3 is TGTGCCACCAGGACAGGGGGCGATCAGCCCCAGCATTTT. Its translation is CATRTGGDQPQHF.

The genes are TRBV6-5 and TRBJ1-1, with a weak D call TRBD1 (6 bases). This CDR3 region has 14 residues. Trimming pared 2 bases from V and 3 bases from J, leaving 10 bases between. Germline CDR1 MNHEY, CDR2 SVGAGI. CDR3 in amino acids: CASSYSQGYTEAFF. CDR3 in DNA: TGTGCCAGCAGTTACAGCCAGGGGTACACTGAAGCTTTCTTT.

The rearrangement joins TRBV6-1 to TRBJ1-5, with D possibly matching TRBD1 (5 bases). The CDR3 totals 17 residues. CDR1 and CDR2 (germline): MNHNS, SASEGT. V was trimmed by 6 bases and J by 2 bases, leaving 20 bases between them. The CDR3 spells CASRERAGGSGNQPQHF. CDR3 in DNA: TGTGCCAGCAGGGAACGGGCGGGGGGGTCCGGCAATCAGCCCCAGCATTTT.